The entry below describes one TCR beta chain. Its target is not known. The source of the sample is a study of identical twins. TCRdb itself ran the 5' RACE reads through MiXCR, one entry per CDR3 protein. This repertoire shows nearly 650,000 distinct CDR3 sequences, 7% to 7.5% found once; its top ten account for 1.6%. General study points: The abundant beta clonotypes from cord blood had fewer insertions, and memory repertoires had none of this.

These data are also associated with another study on yellow fever vaccine responses in identical twins. Per that paper: In identical twins, vaccine T cell responses appeared partly shared and partly individual.

Sequenced: PBMCs. This TCR was sampled from a woman aged 18 to 35 in good health.

CDR3 loop: CSARDSDRGRPDEQFF. The CDR3, as DNA: TGCAGTGCTAGAGATTCCGACAGGGGGCGCCCCGATGAGCAGTTCTTC. The rearrangement links TRBV20-1 to TRBJ2-1, with TRBD1 identical over 10 bases. Trimming removed 0 bases from V and 8 bases from J; junction bases left unmatched: 10. The CDR3 totals 16 residues. Germline V lookup: CDR1 DFQATT, CDR2 SNEGSKA (reference sequence).